These 10 T cell receptor beta chains came from one sample sequenced in a study of shared clonotypes between healthy human individuals. TCRdb's copy holds only in-frame clones and misses some; the assay was immunoSEQ multiplex PCR. The data show some 2,500,000 clones, approximately 93% seen once. Sequenced: naive CD4+ T cells from PBMCs. Subset denoted: CD45RA+ positively selected. These receptors were taken from a man aged 18 to 29 in good health. Some clones in this sample may be carry-over from other donors' samples.

The chain couples TRBV5-6 to TRBJ1-2; a weak D match, TRBD1 (6 bases). The CDR3 contains 15 residues. Between the trimmed V and J ends, which lost 4 bases and 4 bases, there was a span of 17 bases. CDR1 is SGHDT and CDR2 is YYEEEE in the germline V gene. The CDR3 sequence: CASSLPGHLLYGYTF. CDR3 coding DNA: TGTGCCAGCAGCCTCCCGGGACACCTCCTCTATGGCTACACCTTC.

The chain couples TRBV28 to TRBJ2-3; 8 positions match TRBD2. CDR3 length: 19 residues. Germline V lookup: CDR1 MDHEN, CDR2 SYDVKM. Germline trimming cut 2 bases from V and 0 bases from J; bases unmatched to any gene: 13. CDR3: CASSLGGVAGSLSTDTQYF. DNA for the CDR3: TGTGCCAGCAGTTTAGGAGGGGTAGCGGGGTCTTTGAGCACAGATACGCAGTATTTT.

This chain connects TRBV9 to TRBJ2-1; D unclear. The CDR3 has 15 amino acids. V dropped 2 bases and J dropped 1 base, with 10 bases sitting between them. The germline V gene has CDR1 SGDLS and CDR2 YYNGEE. CDR3 region: CASSVALGSYNEQFF. The CDR3 DNA reads TGTGCCAGCAGCGTCGCTTTAGGATCCTACAATGAGCAGTTCTTC.

J is TRBJ2-7 and V is TRBV13; TRBD2 matches 8 bases. Germline CDR1 is PRHDT and CDR2 is FYEKMQ (reference sequence). J gave up 1 base and V 8 bases, and 7 bases lay outside the gene matches. The length of the CDR3 is 14 residues. The CDR3 bases are TGTGCCAGCGGGGCGGCTAGCGGGTCCTACGAGCAGTACTTC. It codes for CASGAASGSYEQYF.

J is TRBJ2-1 and V is TRBV5-1, with unresolved D. Per the germline V gene, CDR1 is SGHRS and CDR2 is YFSETQ. The V gene lost 5 bases and the J gene lost 2 bases, with 14 bases spanning the gap. The CDR3 spans 15 residues. The CDR3 region is CASSLSLQTYNEQFF. CDR3 coding DNA: TGCGCCAGCAGTCTGTCACTCCAAACCTACAATGAGCAGTTCTTC.

This chain uses TRBV10-3 with TRBJ2-7, with TRBD1 as a possible D gene (7 bases). V was shortened by 5 bases and J by 2 bases, with 22 bases between the two germline ends. The CDR3 runs 17 residues. In germline, CDR1 is ENHRY, CDR2 SYGVKD. The CDR3 nucleotides read TGTGCCATCAGTCCAAATGAAAGACAGGGAGGAACCTACGAGCAGTACTTC. This translates into CAISPNERQGGTYEQYF.

The chain uses TRBV2 and TRBJ1-2; no clear D gene. Germline V lookup: CDR1 SNHLY, CDR2 FYNNEI. Trimming removed 4 bases from V and 10 bases from J, with 10 bases in between. The length of the CDR3 is 11 residues. CDR3 sequence: CASSAEQIYTF. The DNA of the CDR3 is TGTGCCAGCAGTGCCGAGCAAATCTACACCTTC.

This chain uses TRBV18 with TRBJ1-1; TRBD1 agrees at 7 bases. The germline V gene encodes CDR1 KGHSH and CDR2 LQKENI. The J segment lost 4 bases and the V segment lost 3 bases, leaving 8 bases of the junction unmatched. The length of the CDR3 is 15 residues. The CDR3 here is CASSPEGARGTEAFF. The CDR3 DNA follows: TGTGCCAGCTCACCGGAGGGGGCTCGAGGCACTGAAGCTTTCTTT.

This chain connects TRBV5-1 to TRBJ2-1; D is uncertain. Looked up from germline, CDR1 is SGHRS and CDR2 is YFSETQ. Trimming shortened V by 0 bases and J by 0 bases, and 22 bases separated the two germline ends. This CDR3 has 20 amino acids. CDR3: CASSLAPNTQKSFSYNEQFF. The CDR3 nucleotides are TGCGCCAGCAGCTTGGCCCCAAATACGCAGAAATCTTTCTCCTACAATGAGCAGTTCTTC.

The chain couples TRBV7-9 to TRBJ1-2; D is unclear. CDR1 is SEHNR, CDR2 FQNEAQ, per germline (reference sequence). CDR3 length equals 12 residues. V dropped 5 bases and J dropped 4 bases, with 8 bases sitting between them. CDR3 loop: CASSVGSYGYTF. CDR3 in DNA: TGTGCCAGCAGCGTCGGCAGCTATGGCTACACCTTC.